Shown below are 28 T cell receptor beta chains from a single sample sequenced in a study of shared clonotypes between healthy human individuals. Assay: immunoSEQ multiplex PCR; the TCRdb copy retains only in-frame clones and omits some. The sample holds approximately 710,000 clones; around 90% are singletons and the top ten take 34%. The specimen sequenced was memory CD8+ T cells from PBMCs. Stated subset: CD45RO+ cells pooled with CCR7-negative TemRA cells. The receptors were sampled from a man aged 18-30 years in good health. Some clones in this sample may be carry-over from other donors' samples.

This clone is a singleton in its sample. The rearrangement uses TRBV6-1 and TRBJ2-5; TRBD1 matches 9 bases. CDR1 and CDR2 from the germline V gene are MNHNS and SASEGT. The ends lost 11 bases at V and 10 bases at J; junction bases unmatched: 8. The CDR3 covers 11 residues. The CDR3 region has the DNA TGTGCCGGCAAGACAGGGGGGGACCAGTACTTC. Protein sequence: CAGKTGGDQYF.

In DNA form, the CDR3 reads TGTGCCAGCAGTTTTGGTCCCGAGACTAGCGGGAGTCCAGATTCCTACGAGCAGTACTTC. It yields the protein CASSFGPETSGSPDSYEQYF. This chain connects TRBV28 to TRBJ2-7; 12 nucleotides match TRBD2. Unmatched junction bases numbered 16, after V lost 3 bases and J lost 1 base. Germline CDR1 MDHEN, CDR2 SYDVKM. This CDR3 spans 20 amino acids.

This rearrangement joins TRBV5-1 to TRBJ1-5, with TRBD1 as a possible D gene (5 bases). Looked up from germline, CDR1 is SGHRS and CDR2 is YFSETQ. The CDR3 extends over 14 amino acids. V lost 2 bases and J lost 9, with 15 bases in between. The CDR3 protein is CASSLTGVGWPQHF. The CDR3 region has the DNA TGCGCCAGCAGCTTAACAGGCGTGGGTTGGCCCCAGCATTTT.

The gene calls are TRBV7-3 and TRBJ2-1; TRBD2 agrees at 8 bases. V dropped 3 bases and J dropped 4; count of bases not matched to a gene: 5. This CDR3 has 15 residues. Germline CDR1 SGHTA, CDR2 FQGTGA. This chain's CDR3 is CASSFAGGAYNEQFF. The CDR3 DNA is TGTGCCAGCAGCTTTGCGGGGGGCGCGTACAATGAGCAGTTCTTC.

J is TRBJ1-2 and V is TRBV9; 9 bases fit TRBD1. V lost 4 bases and J lost 6; bases outside the gene matches: 7. CDR3 length equals 14 residues. From germline, CDR1 is SGDLS and CDR2 YYNGEE. In DNA, the CDR3 is TGTGCCAGCAGCTCGGGACAGGGATTGGATGGCTACACCTTC. This codes for CASSSGQGLDGYTF. The full variable domain, rest sourced from reference TRBV9 and TRBJ1-2, is DSGVTQTPKHLITATGQRVTLRCSPRSGDLSVYWYQQSLDQGLQFLIQYYNGEERAKGNILERFSAQQFPDLHSELNLSSLELGDSALYFCASSSGQGLDGYTFGSGTRLTVV.

This clone was found many times. The chain combines TRBV6-1 with TRBJ2-1; 7 nucleotides agree with TRBD2. The V gene's germline CDR1 is MNHNS and CDR2 SASEGT. There are 13 residues in the CDR3. J lost 5 bases, V lost 7 bases, and 5 bases had no gene match. The CDR3 loop reads CASTTSAHNEQFF. In DNA, the CDR3 is TGTGCCAGCACCACTAGCGCCCACAATGAGCAGTTCTTC.

This clone was seen a few times. The V gene is TRBV15, the J gene TRBJ1-5; D is unresolved. The CDR3 extends over 13 amino acids. Germline V gives CDR1 LNHNV, CDR2 YYDKDF (reference sequence). V lost 6 bases and J lost 1, with 7 bases in between. The CDR3 reads CATRRQSNQPQHF. The CDR3 bases are TGTGCCACCAGGCGGCAGAGCAATCAGCCCCAGCATTTT.

The chain has TRBV29-1 and TRBJ1-2, with 7 bases fitting TRBD1. The germline CDR1 and CDR2 sequences are SQVTM and ANQGSEA. This CDR3 comprises 14 residues. V lost 4 bases, J lost 0 bases, and 5 bases stayed unmatched. CDR3 sequence: CSVVGTDTNYGYTF. In nucleotides, the CDR3 is TGCAGCGTTGTCGGGACAGATACTAACTATGGCTACACCTTC.

The V call is TRBV9, the J call TRBJ2-1, with TRBD1 as a possible D gene (6 bases). Trimming stripped 5 bases from V and 2 bases from J, with 20 bases between. Germline V lookup: CDR1 SGDLS, CDR2 YYNGEE. The CDR3 is 17 residues long. The CDR3 sequence is CASRDKQGGPTYNEQFF. The CDR3 DNA reads TGTGCCAGCAGGGATAAACAAGGGGGACCGACCTACAATGAGCAGTTCTTC.

This clone was seen only a few times. This chain's CDR3 is CASTSSRELFF. CDR3 nucleotides: TGTGCCAGCACCTCTTCAAGGGAGCTGTTTTTT. The chain carries TRBV6-5 and TRBJ2-2; no reliable D call. V gave up 7 bases and J gave up 9 bases, with 9 bases separating them. This CDR3 has 11 amino acids. Germline CDR1 is MNHEY and CDR2 is SVGAGI.

V is TRBV7-8 and J is TRBJ1-1; a possible D gene is TRBD1 (6 bases). This CDR3 comprises 16 residues. Germline lookup yields CDR1 SGHVS and CDR2 FQNEAQ. Trimming removed 2 bases at V and 0 bases at J, with 13 bases between. CDR3 in DNA: TGTGCCAGCAGCTTAACTGGGGGCCACATGAACACTGAAGCTTTCTTT. Translated: CASSLTGGHMNTEAFF.

There are a few counts of this clone. The chain links TRBV27 to TRBJ2-7, with D possibly being TRBD2 (6 bases). The germline V gene has CDR1 MNHEY and CDR2 SMNVEV (reference sequence). V was shortened by 8 bases and J by 1 base, with 6 bases between the two germline ends. There are 11 residues in the CDR3. The CDR3 loop reads CASGRSYEQYF. The CDR3 coding sequence is TGTGCCAGCGGGAGGTCCTACGAGCAGTACTTC.

In this sample, this clone turned up once. This sequence joins TRBV9 and TRBJ2-1; D may be TRBD1 (6 bases). Germline CDR1 reads SGDLS; CDR2 reads YYNGEE. Trimming removed 2 bases from V and 0 bases from J, with 9 bases in between. The CDR3 consists of 15 residues. CDR3 amino acids: CASSVTGISYNEQFF. In nucleotides, the CDR3 is TGTGCCAGCAGCGTGACAGGTATCTCCTACAATGAGCAGTTCTTC.

The CDR3 reads CAIRPVESKIFEQFF. CDR3 bases: TGTGCCATCAGGCCGGTGGAGAGTAAAATTTTTGAGCAGTTCTTC. The chain couples TRBV10-3 to TRBJ2-1, with D unresolved. The CDR3 contains 15 residues. Germline CDR1 and CDR2: ENHRY and SYGVKD. V was trimmed by 6 bases and J by 9 bases, leaving 21 bases between them.

The V call is TRBV10-3, the J call TRBJ2-7; 9 bases are a match to TRBD2. The CDR3 covers 15 residues. Germline V gene lookup returns CDR1 ENHRY and CDR2 SYGVKD. The V and J ends lost 5 bases and 2 bases, in that order; junction bases with no gene match: 7. CDR3 nucleotides: TGTGCCATCAGTTGGGCTAGCGGGAAAGCCTACGAGCAGTACTTC. It specifies CAISWASGKAYEQYF.

The chain carries TRBV27 and TRBJ2-3, with 7 bases identical to TRBD2. There are 17 residues in the CDR3. V gave up 1 base and J gave up 7 bases; unmatched junction bases: 14. Per the germline V gene, CDR1 is MNHEY and CDR2 is SMNVEV (reference sequence). The CDR3 here is CASSLWVAGPDKNTQYF. CDR3 coding DNA: TGTGCCAGCAGTTTATGGGTAGCGGGCCCGGATAAGAATACGCAGTATTTT.

The chain recombines TRBV27 with TRBJ2-1; D perhaps matches TRBD2 (6 bases). The length of the CDR3 is 14 residues. Germline CDR1 and CDR2: MNHEY and SMNVEV (reference sequence). V lost 6 bases to trimming and J lost 6 bases, with 15 bases between them. CDR3 sequence: CASSPVGGINEQFF. The DNA of the CDR3 is TGTGCCAGCAGCCCGGTCGGGGGTATCAATGAGCAGTTCTTC.

The chain combines TRBV29-1 with TRBJ2-2; TRBD1 aligns across 8 bases. After removal of 6 bases from V and 6 bases from J, the junction contained 0 bases not matched to a gene. The CDR3 runs to 11 residues. Germline CDR1 reads SQVTM; CDR2 reads ANQGSEA. The CDR3 sequence is CSVTGAGELFF. The CDR3 region has the DNA TGCAGCGTGACAGGGGCCGGGGAGCTGTTTTTT.

This chain joins TRBV15 and TRBJ2-1, with TRBD2 as a possible D gene (6 bases). The CDR3 runs to 16 residues. Germline CDR1 reads LNHNV; CDR2 reads YYDKDF (reference sequence). V lost 4 bases to trimming and J lost 0 bases, with 13 bases between them. The CDR3 is CATSIGRDSSYNEQFF. The CDR3 coding sequence is TGTGCCACCAGCATAGGCAGGGACTCCTCCTACAATGAGCAGTTCTTC.

About this clone: This same CDR3 is encoded by further DNA sequences in the sample. The V gene is TRBV9, the J gene TRBJ1-4; maybe TRBD1 (6 bases). V was pared by 4 bases and J by 5 bases, with 12 bases between. Germline V gives CDR1 SGDLS, CDR2 YYNGEE. This CDR3 is built from 14 residues. The CDR3 DNA is TGTGCCAGCAGCCCGGGGCAGGGGAATGAAAAACTGTTTTTT. Its translation is CASSPGQGNEKLFF. The full variable domain, its missing parts supplied by reference TRBV9 and TRBJ1-4, is DSGVTQTPKHLITATGQRVTLRCSPRSGDLSVYWYQQSLDQGLQFLIQYYNGEERAKGNILERFSAQQFPDLHSELNLSSLELGDSALYFCASSPGQGNEKLFFGSGTQLSVL.

The genes are TRBV7-9 and TRBJ1-2; maybe TRBD1 (6 bases). Trimming removed 5 bases at V and 4 bases at J, with 17 bases between. Per germline, CDR1 SEHNR and CDR2 FQNEAQ (reference sequence). The CDR3 loop spans 15 amino acids. The CDR3 loop reads CASSPRTESVYGYTF. The CDR3 DNA is TGTGCCAGCAGCCCCAGGACAGAAAGCGTCTATGGCTACACCTTC.

The chain uses TRBV28 and TRBJ1-2; 7 nucleotides align to TRBD1. V lost 4 bases to trimming and J lost 1 base; unmatched junction nucleotides: 12. Germline V gives CDR1 MDHEN, CDR2 SYDVKM. This CDR3 is built from 17 residues. CDR3 region: CASSSGPGGRRNYGYTF. The CDR3 region has the DNA TGTGCCAGCAGTTCGGGGCCAGGGGGTAGACGTAACTATGGCTACACCTTC.

The chain recombines TRBV28 with TRBJ2-1, with TRBD1 matching 8 bases. Trimming removed 6 bases from V and 9 bases from J; junction bases left unmatched: 10. The CDR3 is made up of 14 amino acids. CDR1 and CDR2 (germline): MDHEN, SYDVKM. In DNA form, the CDR3 reads TGTGCCAGCAGCCTCCGGGACAGGAGAGGTGAGCAGTTCTTC. Protein: CASSLRDRRGEQFF.

CDR3 nucleotides: TGCAGCGTGGCCCCTGGGATCAGCGGCACCTACAATGAGCAGTTCTTC. It encodes CSVAPGISGTYNEQFF. The rearrangement links TRBV29-1 to TRBJ2-1, with D perhaps matching TRBD2 (5 bases). This CDR3 has 16 amino acids. With 6 bases removed from V and 2 bases from J, the gap between germline ends came to 20 bases. Germline V gene sequence: CDR1 SQVTM, CDR2 ANQGSEA.

J is TRBJ2-1 and V is TRBV19; D might be TRBD2 (6 bases). Germline V lookup: CDR1 LNHDA, CDR2 SQIVND (reference sequence). V lost 3 bases and J lost 0, with 12 bases in between. The CDR3 runs to 16 residues. CDR3 nucleotides: TGTGCCAGTAGTATTACTGGGGGGAGCTCCTACAATGAGCAGTTCTTC. It yields the protein CASSITGGSSYNEQFF.

This chain connects TRBV5-1 to TRBJ2-7; D is perhaps TRBD1 (5 bases). The CDR3 has 15 residues. Germline values: CDR1 SGHRS, CDR2 YFSETQ. Trimming cost V 0 bases and J 5 bases, with 15 bases left between them. DNA of the CDR3: TGCGCCAGCAGCTTGGCCTTTGGGGTCAGGGACGAGCAGTACTTC. It is translated as CASSLAFGVRDEQYF.

The chain employs TRBV29-1 and TRBJ1-2; 8 nucleotides line up with TRBD1. Germline V gene data show CDR1 as SQVTM and CDR2 as ANQGSEA. Trimming took 4 bases from V and 6 from J; bases not matched to a gene: 4. The CDR3 has 12 residues. The CDR3 DNA sequence: TGCAGCGTTGGCTCAGGGGGCGATGGCTACACCTTC. This translates into CSVGSGGDGYTF.

This clone was recorded once. The rearrangement uses TRBV28 and TRBJ2-1; no reliable D call. The germline V gene encodes CDR1 MDHEN and CDR2 SYDVKM. V dropped 3 bases and J dropped 5 bases, with 11 bases sitting between them. The CDR3 covers 14 residues. The chain's CDR3 is CASSLASGDNEQFF. Written as DNA, the CDR3 is TGTGCCAGCAGTTTGGCCTCAGGAGACAATGAGCAGTTCTTC. The variable domain in full, completed from reference TRBV28 and TRBJ2-1, reads DVKVTQSSRYLVKRTGEKVFLECVQDMDHENMFWYRQDPGLGLRLIYFSYDVKMKEKGDIPEGYSVSREKKERFSLILESASTNQTSMYLCASSLASGDNEQFFGPGTRLTVL.